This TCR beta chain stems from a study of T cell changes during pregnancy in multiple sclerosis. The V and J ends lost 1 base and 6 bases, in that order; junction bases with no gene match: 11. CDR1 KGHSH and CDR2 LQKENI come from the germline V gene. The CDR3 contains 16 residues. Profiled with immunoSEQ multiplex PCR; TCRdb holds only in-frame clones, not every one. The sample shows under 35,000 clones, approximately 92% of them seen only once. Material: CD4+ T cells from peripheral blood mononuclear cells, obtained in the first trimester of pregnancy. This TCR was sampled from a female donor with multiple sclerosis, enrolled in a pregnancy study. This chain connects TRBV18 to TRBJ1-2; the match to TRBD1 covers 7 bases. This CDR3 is CASSPQRRGLVDGYTF. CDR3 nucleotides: TGTGCCAGCTCACCACAGAGAAGGGGGCTAGTGGATGGCTACACCTTC.